This is a list of T cell receptor beta chains from one sample in a study of blood T cells in healthy people across ages. TCRdb re-called the 5' RACE reads through MiXCR, storing one row per CDR3 protein. Among approximately 320,000 distinct CDR3 sequences, around 30% were seen once, and the ten largest hold roughly 28%. Sequencing used blood. The source of these receptors is a woman in her sixties or seventies in good health. The CDR3 runs from the conserved cysteine through the conserved F or W. A D gene is named only where the DNA matches it firmly. Clone size is given for some rows only: seen once, a few or many times, or a class if the clone is expanded.

J gene | V gene | D gene | clone size | CDR3 protein | CDR3 DNA
TRBJ2-1 | TRBV7-2 | TRBD2 | many | CASSLTSASYNEQFF | TGTGCCAGCAGCCTGACTAGCGCCTCCTACAATGAGCAGTTCTTC
TRBJ2-7 | TRBV6-5 | TRBD1 | few | CASNRGLGYEQYF | TGTGCCAGCAACAGGGGGCTTGGCTACGAGCAGTACTTC
TRBJ2-5 | TRBV7-2 | TRBD2 | NA | CASSPPRTSYETQYF | TGCGCCAGCAGCCCACCAAGGACTAGTTACGAGACCCAGTACTTC
TRBJ2-3 | TRBV14 | NA | NA | CASSQDRLEGFDTQYF | TGTGCCAGCAGCCAAGATCGTCTGGAGGGGTTTGATACGCAGTATTTT
TRBJ1-2 | TRBV19 | NA | NA | CASSIGQSGRPHYGYTF | TGTGCCAGTAGTATAGGACAAAGTGGACGGCCTCACTATGGCTACACCTTC
TRBJ2-5 | TRBV20-1 | NA | NA | CSARREARETQYF | TGCAGTGCTAGAAGGGAGGCAAGAGAGACCCAGTACTTC
TRBJ1-2 | TRBV18 | NA | few | CASSPDLYGYTF | TGTGCCAGCTCACCTGACCTATATGGCTACACCTTC
TRBJ2-1 | TRBV2 | TRBD1 | few | CASTSPGTANEQFF | TGTGCCAGCACCTCCCCCGGGACAGCTAATGAGCAGTTCTTC
TRBJ2-1 | TRBV20-1 | TRBD2 | NA | CSARSVAGGRYNEQFF | TGCAGTGCTAGATCCGTAGCGGGAGGGCGGTACAATGAGCAGTTCTTC
TRBJ2-3 | TRBV6-2/TRBV6-3 | NA | NA | CAGRPHEKDTQYF | TGTGCCGGCAGGCCACATGAGAAAGATACGCAGTATTTT
TRBJ1-1 | TRBV9 | NA | NA | CASSVTDRHTEAFF | TGTGCCAGCAGCGTAACAGACAGGCACACTGAAGCTTTCTTT
TRBJ2-4 | TRBV10-3 | TRBD1 | few | CAISESQGGKNIQYF | TGTGCCATCAGTGAGTCACAGGGGGGCAAAAACATTCAGTACTTC
TRBJ1-5 | TRBV20-1 | NA | few | CSAGKRHGTNQPQHF | TGCAGTGCGGGGAAACGCCACGGCACAAATCAGCCCCAGCATTTT
TRBJ2-2 | TRBV3-1 | NA | few | CASTRAGELFF | TGTGCCAGCACCCGAGCCGGGGAGCTGTTTTTT
TRBJ2-7 | TRBV28 | NA | few | CASSRFWGRYEQYF | TGTGCCAGCAGTAGGTTCTGGGGGCGGTACGAGCAGTACTTC
TRBJ2-7 | TRBV5-1 | TRBD1 | few | CASSLGGQYEQYF | TGCGCCAGCAGCTTGGGGGGACAGTACGAGCAGTACTTC
TRBJ2-5 | TRBV7-2 | NA | NA | CASSQPLGGQETQYF | TGTGCCAGCAGCCAGCCCCTTGGCGGCCAAGAGACCCAGTACTTC
TRBJ1-5 | TRBV6-2/TRBV6-3 | NA | NA | CAGSYGGVINQPQHF | TGTGCCGGCAGTTACGGAGGGGTAATCAATCAGCCCCAGCATTTT
TRBJ2-3 | TRBV7-3 | TRBD2 | few | CASTPSGSTDTQYF | TGTGCCAGCACCCCTAGCGGGAGCACAGATACGCAGTATTTT
TRBJ1-4 | TRBV7-9 | NA | NA | CAGSLSPRGKLFF | TGTGCCGGCAGCTTAAGCCCTCGGGGGAAACTGTTTTTT
TRBJ2-5 | TRBV5-5 | TRBD1 | NA | CASSPGQVVETQYF | TGTGCCAGCAGCCCCGGACAGGTAGTAGAGACCCAGTACTTC
TRBJ2-7 | TRBV5-1 | TRBD2 | few | CASSPPTSAKSYEQYF | TGCGCCAGCAGCCCTCCAACTAGCGCCAAATCCTACGAGCAGTACTTC
TRBJ2-7 | TRBV19 | NA | few | CASSIGETSSYEQYF | TGTGCCAGTAGTATAGGCGAGACCAGCTCCTACGAGCAGTACTTC
TRBJ2-1 | TRBV4-3 | TRBD2 | few | CASSQGASGVLGEQFF | TGCGCCAGCAGCCAAGGGGCTAGCGGGGTCCTTGGAGAGCAGTTCTTC
TRBJ2-7 | TRBV5-1 | NA | few | CASSLVLMGEQYF | TGCGCCAGCAGCTTGGTTCTAATGGGAGAGCAGTACTTC
TRBJ2-3 | TRBV7-2 | TRBD2 | NA | CASSLLADTDTQYF | TGTGCCAGCAGCCTACTAGCGGACACAGATACGCAGTATTTT
TRBJ2-1 | TRBV12-3/TRBV12-4 | TRBD2 | NA | CASSPNLAGVYNEQFF | TGTGCCAGCAGTCCGAATCTAGCGGGAGTATACAATGAGCAGTTCTTC
TRBJ1-6 | TRBV12-3/TRBV12-4 | NA | NA | CASSQTGYSPLHF | TGTGCCAGCAGCCAAACTGGTTATTCACCCCTCCACTTT
TRBJ2-7 | TRBV7-2 | NA | NA | CANSLAVGEQYF | TGTGCCAACAGCTTAGCCGTGGGGGAGCAGTACTTC
TRBJ2-3 | TRBV28 | NA | NA | CASSSGPAVDTQYF | TGTGCCAGCAGTTCGGGTCCAGCGGTGGATACGCAGTATTTT
TRBJ2-1 | TRBV7-8 | NA | NA | CASTEINGEGWGNEQFF | TGTGCCAGCACCGAAATTAACGGAGAGGGGTGGGGAAATGAGCAGTTCTTC
TRBJ2-3 | TRBV9 | TRBD1 | NA | CASSLRTGTMGDTQYF | TGTGCCAGCAGCCTCAGGACAGGGACCATGGGGGATACGCAGTATTTT
TRBJ2-7 | TRBV20-1 | NA | NA | CSASDQGSSYEQYF | TGCAGTGCTAGTGATCAGGGAAGCTCCTACGAGCAGTACTTC
TRBJ2-2 | TRBV18 | NA | few | CASSPKDKNTGELFF | TGTGCCAGCTCACCAAAGGACAAGAACACCGGGGAGCTGTTTTTT
TRBJ2-1 | TRBV6-5 | NA | NA | CASSYSPEAKNTWLFHEQFF | TGTGCCAGCAGTTACTCGCCAGAAGCTAAGAATACCTGGTTATTCCATGAGCAGTTCTTC
TRBJ2-7 | TRBV6-2/TRBV6-3 | NA | many | CASSYGGRNIYEQYF | TGTGCCAGCAGTTACGGGGGGCGAAACATCTACGAGCAGTACTTC
TRBJ2-2 | TRBV3-1 | TRBD1 | many | CASSHGDSSNTGELFF | TGTGCCAGCAGCCACGGGGACAGCTCGAACACCGGGGAGCTGTTTTTT
TRBJ2-3 | TRBV28 | TRBD2 | few | CASGGLAAPTDTQYF | TGTGCCAGCGGTGGACTAGCGGCTCCCACAGATACGCAGTATTTT
TRBJ2-2 | TRBV20-1 | NA | NA | CSTSIRNTGELFF | TGCAGTACATCCATAAGGAACACCGGGGAGCTGTTTTTT
TRBJ1-4 | TRBV3-1 | TRBD1 | few | CASSRQGATNEKLFF | TGTGCCAGCAGCCGCCAGGGGGCAACTAATGAAAAACTGTTTTTT
TRBJ2-5 | TRBV20-1 | TRBD1 | NA | CSGSGQGATGQETQYF | TGCAGTGGCTCAGGACAGGGGGCAACCGGCCAAGAGACCCAGTACTTC
TRBJ2-1 | TRBV27 | TRBD2 | many | CASMLIGGSSYNEQFF | TGTGCCAGCATGCTAATTGGCGGGAGCTCCTACAATGAGCAGTTCTTC
TRBJ2-5 | TRBV18 | TRBD2 | few | CASSPASGARGETQYF | TGTGCCAGCTCACCGGCCAGCGGGGCTAGAGGAGAGACCCAGTACTTC
TRBJ2-5 | TRBV20-1 | NA | NA | CSATGKPVETQYF | TGCAGTGCTACCGGGAAGCCGGTGGAGACCCAGTACTTC
TRBJ2-1 | TRBV5-1 | TRBD2 | NA | CASSLVPSGAPYNEQFF | TGCGCCAGCAGCTTGGTTCCTAGCGGGGCTCCTTACAATGAGCAGTTCTTC
TRBJ1-1 | TRBV4-2 | NA | NA | CASSQGGFSNTEAFF | TGTGCCAGCAGCCAAGGGGGATTTTCGAACACTGAAGCTTTCTTT
TRBJ1-5 | TRBV7-2 | TRBD1 | NA | CASSLMTGHNQPQHF | TGTGCCAGCAGCCTCATGACAGGGCACAATCAGCCCCAGCATTTT
TRBJ1-1 | TRBV6-6 | NA | few | CATQERMNTEAFF | TGTGCCACACAAGAGAGGATGAACACTGAAGCTTTCTTT
TRBJ2-1 | TRBV12-3/TRBV12-4 | TRBD2 | NA | CATMEWGGSSYNEQFF | TGTGCCACCATGGAGTGGGGCGGGAGCTCCTACAATGAGCAGTTCTTC
TRBJ2-1 | TRBV27 | NA | few | CASRARTYNEQFF | TGTGCCAGCAGGGCTAGAACCTACAATGAGCAGTTCTTC
TRBJ2-3 | TRBV20-1 | NA | NA | CSARDRRISTDTQYF | TGCAGTGCTAGAGATCGCAGGATTAGCACAGATACGCAGTATTTT
TRBJ2-5 | TRBV20-1 | NA | few | CSATPVGGVQETQYF | TGCAGTGCCACGCCCGTCGGGGGAGTTCAAGAGACCCAGTACTTC
TRBJ1-1 | TRBV29-1 | NA | few | CSVEDTEAFF | TGCAGCGTTGAGGACACTGAAGCTTTCTTT
TRBJ1-1 | TRBV27 | NA | few | CASSRSWNTEAFF | TGTGCCAGCAGTCGGAGTTGGAACACTGAAGCTTTCTTT